This T cell receptor beta chain appears in the sequencing data of a study of blood T cell repertoires in COVID-19. This CDR3 contains 15 residues. V was clipped by 0 bases and J by 5 bases; unmatched bases: 5. Germline V gene lookup returns CDR1 SGHKS and CDR2 YYEKEE (reference sequence). Original methodology: Estimation of nucleated cell counts was performed using reference gene primer amplification. Sequenced by immunoSEQ multiplex PCR; TCRdb stores in-frame clones only, minus some. V and J calls and clone size follow that table, whereas D and trimming were derived from the DNA. Among about 83,000 clones listed, 87% were seen once.

The gene calls are TRBV5-5 and TRBJ2-3; 8 nucleotides match TRBD2. The sequence was obtained from a woman aged 45 to 65 with active or convalescent COVID-19. The sequencing input was peripheral blood. CDR3 amino acids: CASSLGGLVGDTQYF. CDR3 nucleotide sequence: TGTGCCAGCAGCTTGGGGGGACTAGTTGGAGATACGCAGTATTTT.